This entry lists 14 T cell receptor beta chains sequenced from one sample in a study of monozygotic twins with inflammatory bowel disease. TCRdb re-called the 5' RACE reads and catalogs CDR3 proteins one per entry, DNA excluded. The table lists 310,000 or so distinct CDR3 sequences. The sequenced sample consisted of blood. Every receptor here comes from a human donor with ulcerative colitis or Crohn's disease, or a healthy co-twin of an affected twin (not recorded which).

The genes are TRBV5-6 and TRBJ2-3. CDR3 length: 14 residues. Germline CDR1 and CDR2: SGHDT and YYEEEE. Here the CDR3 reads CASTWTEHTDTQYF.

The chain employs TRBV11-3 and TRBJ2-2. From germline, CDR1 is SGHNT and CDR2 YENEEA. The CDR3 is made up of 13 amino acids. This chain's CDR3 is CASSLWKTGELFF.

The chain uses TRBV6-2 or TRBV6-3 and TRBJ2-2. CDR3 length: 13 amino acids. Germline values: CDR1 MNHEY, CDR2 SVGEGT. The CDR3 protein is CASSYPKTGELFF.

J is TRBJ1-5 and V is TRBV28; TCRdb outputs TRBD1, but without DNA this stays unchecked. The CDR3 covers 16 residues. CDR1 and CDR2 (germline): MDHEN, SYDVKM. This CDR3 is CASSQGQGTRNQPQHF. The full variable domain, completed using reference TRBV28 and TRBJ1-5, is DVKVTQSSRYLVKRTGEKVFLECVQDMDHENMFWYRQDPGLGLRLIYFSYDVKMKEKGDIPEGYSVSREKKERFSLILESASTNQTSMYLCASSQGQGTRNQPQHFGDGTRLSIL.

The chain has TRBV29-1 and TRBJ1-1; TCRdb's D call, TRBD1, is unchecked because there is no DNA. Germline CDR1 SQVTM, CDR2 ANQGSEA. This CDR3 region has 14 residues. The CDR3 loop reads CSVAGDRANTEAFF.

The rearrangement joins TRBV20-1 to TRBJ2-7. CDR1 and CDR2 (germline): DFQATT, SNEGSKA (reference sequence). The length of the CDR3 is 11 residues. CDR3 loop: CSASFDSEQYF.

The gene calls are TRBV3-1 and TRBJ2-3; TCRdb reports TRBD2, a call that lacks DNA to check it against. CDR3 length: 17 amino acids. From germline, CDR1 is LGHDT and CDR2 YNNKEL (reference sequence). This chain's CDR3 is CASSQEWSSGGTDTQYF.

This chain connects TRBV5-1 to TRBJ2-7; TCRdb lists TRBD2, though no DNA is available to test this call. In germline, CDR1 is SGHRS, CDR2 YFSETQ. The length of the CDR3 is 13 residues. The CDR3 reads CASSDSTNYEQYF. Full variable domain (outside the CDR3, taken from reference TRBV5-1 and TRBJ2-7): KAGVTQTPRYLIKTRGQQVTLSCSPISGHRSVSWYQQTPGQGLQFLFEYFSETQRNKGNFPGRFSGRQFSNSRSEMNVSTLELGDSALYLCASSDSTNYEQYFGPGTRLTVT.

J is TRBJ1-2 and V is TRBV5-1. The CDR3 is made up of 13 amino acids. Germline V gives CDR1 SGHRS, CDR2 YFSETQ. The CDR3 sequence is CASSLGENPGYTF.

The rearrangement joins TRBV20-1 to TRBJ2-7; the TCRdb call, TRBD1, lacks DNA for checking. Germline assignment: CDR1 DFQATT and CDR2 SNEGSKA (reference sequence). This CDR3 region has 15 residues. CDR3 in amino acids: CSARVGTGGFYEQYF.

The chain uses TRBV27 and TRBJ2-7. Germline V gene lookup returns CDR1 MNHEY and CDR2 SMNVEV (reference sequence). The CDR3 covers 15 residues. CDR3 amino acids: CASSLSGSLLDEQYF.

The J gene is TRBJ2-1, the V gene TRBV9; no DNA is available, so the TRBD2 call from TCRdb remains unchecked. Germline CDR1 reads SGDLS; CDR2 reads YYNGEE. The CDR3 totals 14 residues. CDR3 loop: CASSPRGRHNEQFF. The full variable domain, rest sourced from reference TRBV9 and TRBJ2-1, is DSGVTQTPKHLITATGQRVTLRCSPRSGDLSVYWYQQSLDQGLQFLIQYYNGEERAKGNILERFSAQQFPDLHSELNLSSLELGDSALYFCASSPRGRHNEQFFGPGTRLTVL.

The V call is TRBV6-6, the J call TRBJ2-1; TCRdb names TRBD2, which stays unverified in the absence of DNA. The CDR3 length is 12 residues. Germline V lookup: CDR1 MNHNY, CDR2 SVGAGI (reference sequence). The CDR3 sequence is CASSFSGSEQFF.

CDR3 sequence: CASSFGEDRVINEQFF. The chain employs TRBV27 and TRBJ2-1. This CDR3 comprises 16 residues. Germline assignment: CDR1 MNHEY and CDR2 SMNVEV (reference sequence).